Below, one T cell receptor beta chain is given with its context. Per germline, CDR1 LGHNA and CDR2 YSLEER. V was shortened by 1 base and J by 8 bases, with 11 bases between the two germline ends. The CDR3 length is 13 residues. TCRbeta library preparation incorporated unique molecular identifiers. TCRdb redid the calling of the PCR reads with MiXCR, one entry per CDR3 protein. The repertoire consists of approximately 340,000 distinct CDR3 sequences, with about a tenth occurring once and the leading ten covering around 2.3%. This record belongs to a study of T-cell reconstitution after alpha-beta-depleted transplantation in children.

The receptor's source is a human donor who donated a stem cell graft to a child with acute lymphoblastic leukemia. V gene TRBV4-3 combines with J gene TRBJ1-1; no clear D gene. Here the sequenced sample was PBMCs from the stem cell graft donor, taken from the stem cell graft. As DNA, the CDR3 is TGCGCCAGCAGCCAAGCTTTGGCCAGAGAAGCTTTCTTT. Residues: CASSQALAREAFF.